These 22 T cell receptor beta chains originate from one sample sequenced in a study of blood T cell repertoires in COVID-19. Profiling relied on immunoSEQ multiplex PCR, and the TCRdb table lists in-frame clones only, not all of them. The sample contains about 190,000 clones, 80% to 90% of which appear only once. The sequenced sample consisted of peripheral blood. All receptors come from a human donor in a cohort sampled during active COVID-19.

The gene calls are TRBV7-9 and TRBJ1-2; 7 bases align to TRBD1. Germline V gene lookup returns CDR1 SEHNR and CDR2 FQNEAQ (reference sequence). The CDR3 sequence is 12 residues long. V lost 4 bases, J lost 8 bases, and 4 bases stayed unmatched. This CDR3 reads CASSSTGKGYTF. CDR3 DNA: TGTGCCAGCAGCTCGACAGGGAAGGGCTACACCTTC.

The gene calls are TRBV5-4 and TRBJ1-2; perhaps TRBD1 as D (5 bases). Trimming removed 5 bases from V and 6 bases from J, with 14 bases in between. Per the germline V gene, CDR1 is SGHNT and CDR2 is YYREEE (reference sequence). CDR3 length: 13 amino acids. The CDR3 region is CASSLDMDDGYTF. The DNA of the CDR3 is TGTGCCAGCAGTCTGGACATGGACGATGGCTACACCTTC.

This clone has a single count. The rearrangement uses TRBV3-1 (or the pseudogene TRBV3-2) and TRBJ1-6, with 7 positions matching TRBD1. Germline V gene sequence: CDR1 LGHDT, CDR2 YNNKEL (reference sequence). V was pared by 4 bases and J by 8 bases, with 8 bases of the junction left unmatched. The CDR3 spans 15 residues. Written as DNA, the CDR3 is TGTGCCAGCAGCCTTAACAGGGGATCCTATTCACCCCTCCACTTT. It codes for CASSLNRGSYSPLHF.

Of note for this clone: This CDR3 is also generated by other DNA sequences in the sample. The CDR3 coding sequence is TGTGCCAGCAGCCAAGGCGGGGGACAGGGCGCCTATGGCTACACCTTC. It specifies CASSQGGGQGAYGYTF. The chain couples TRBV3-1 (or the pseudogene TRBV3-2) to TRBJ1-2, with 9 bases identical to TRBD1. The CDR3 loop spans 16 amino acids. Germline V gives CDR1 LGHDT, CDR2 YNNKEL (reference sequence). Trimming cost V 1 base and J 4 bases; bases outside gene matches: 7.

This chain joins TRBV6-5 and TRBJ1-2, with a tentative D call TRBD1 (6 bases). Trimming stripped 6 bases from V and 8 bases from J, with 19 bases between. The CDR3 runs 14 residues. Germline V lookup: CDR1 MNHEY, CDR2 SVGAGI. Here the CDR3 reads CASSWGPGLGGYTF. The CDR3 DNA sequence: TGTGCCAGCAGCTGGGGGCCGGGGCTGGGAGGCTACACCTTC.

The V gene is TRBV28, the J gene TRBJ2-5, with 8 bases lining up with TRBD1. The CDR3 totals 16 residues. Germline V gene lookup returns CDR1 MDHEN and CDR2 SYDVKM. The ends lost 5 bases at V and 4 bases at J; junction bases unmatched: 12. CDR3: CASSPKITQGGETQYF. CDR3 bases: TGTGCCAGCAGTCCTAAAATAACACAGGGGGGAGAGACCCAGTACTTC.

The chain uses TRBV7-9 and TRBJ2-3; TRBD2 agrees at 7 bases. V gave up 8 bases and J gave up 4 bases; unmatched junction bases: 3. The germline gives CDR1 SEHNR, CDR2 FQNEAQ (reference sequence). The length of the CDR3 is 12 residues. The CDR3 DNA follows: TGTGCCAGCGGACTAGAAGCAGATACGCAGTATTTT. The encoded protein is CASGLEADTQYF.

This chain joins TRBV14 and TRBJ2-7; 7 positions match TRBD2. The CDR3 has 12 amino acids. J gave up 6 bases and V 5 bases, and 4 bases lay outside the gene matches. Germline loops: CDR1 SGHDN, CDR2 FVKESK. CDR3 sequence: CASSSGGSEQYF. CDR3 nucleotides: TGTGCCAGCAGCTCGGGCGGGAGCGAGCAGTACTTC.

The J gene is TRBJ2-5, the V gene TRBV7-9, with TRBD2 identical over 12 bases. The CDR3 covers 16 residues. The germline V gene has CDR1 SEHNR and CDR2 FQNEAQ (reference sequence). The junction had 5 bases not matched to a gene; V was cut back by 5 bases and J by 1 base. CDR3 in DNA: TGTGCCAGCAGCCAAACTAGCGGGGGGATCCAAGAGACCCAGTACTTC. Translated, it gives CASSQTSGGIQETQYF.

V and J are TRBV3-1 (or the pseudogene TRBV3-2) and TRBJ2-3; TRBD2 matches 14 bases. The CDR3 has 16 amino acids. V dropped 4 bases and J dropped 12; count of bases not matched to a gene: 12. The V gene's germline CDR1 is LGHDT and CDR2 YNNKEL (reference sequence). The CDR3 nucleotides read TGTGCCAGCAGCCTAACGGGACTAGCGGGAGTAAGGCCTCAGTATTTT. Translating it yields CASSLTGLAGVRPQYF.

The sample holds a few counts of this clone. The V call is TRBV10-1, the J call TRBJ1-2; D unclear. Germline CDR1 is WNHNN and CDR2 is SYGVQD (reference sequence). The CDR3 spans 13 residues. V gave up 3 bases and J gave up 0 bases, with 5 bases separating them. The CDR3 coding sequence is TGCGCCAGCAGTGATCGAGCTAACTATGGCTACACCTTC. Residues: CASSDRANYGYTF.

The rearrangement links TRBV5-1 to TRBJ1-1; the D gene is possibly TRBD1 (6 bases). V lost 1 base and J 6 bases, leaving 16 bases between the germline ends. Germline lookup yields CDR1 SGHRS and CDR2 YFSETQ. CDR3 length: 15 residues. Here the CDR3 reads CASSLSGGLWAEAFF. The CDR3 DNA reads as TGCGCCAGCAGCTTGTCCGGGGGGCTTTGGGCTGAAGCTTTCTTT.

The rearrangement links TRBV19 to TRBJ2-3; 7 bases are a match to TRBD1. The CDR3 has 16 residues. CDR1 is LNHDA, CDR2 SQIVND, per germline (reference sequence). The V gene end was trimmed by 5 bases and the J gene end by 4 bases; junction bases not matched to a gene: 12. CDR3 protein: CASSQGRDSLSDTQYF. As DNA, the CDR3 is TGTGCCAGTAGTCAGGGCCGGGACAGTTTGTCAGATACGCAGTATTTT.

The chain carries TRBV24-1 and TRBJ2-3, with D maybe TRBD2 (5 bases). V was cut by 1 base and J by 1 base, with 14 bases left in between. Germline CDR1 reads KGHDR; CDR2 reads SFDVKD. The CDR3 sequence is 17 residues long. The CDR3 DNA reads as TGTGCCACCAGTGATTTAGCGAGAGACTACGGCACAGATACGCAGTATTTT. Translation: CATSDLARDYGTDTQYF.

The J gene is TRBJ1-3, the V gene TRBV3-1 (or the pseudogene TRBV3-2); D may be TRBD1 (6 bases). Trimming removed 7 bases at V and 7 bases at J, with 8 bases between. CDR1 is LGHDT and CDR2 is YNNKEL in the germline V gene (reference sequence). The CDR3 has 11 residues. CDR3 loop: CASTGGNTIYF. CDR3 coding DNA: TGTGCCAGCACTGGGGGCAACACCATATATTTT.

The CDR3 sequence: CASSVRQVTDTQYF. In DNA form, the CDR3 reads TGTGCCAGCAGCGTCCGACAGGTTACAGATACGCAGTATTTT. The chain links TRBV5-5 to TRBJ2-3; D perhaps matches TRBD1 (6 bases). This CDR3 has 14 amino acids. Looked up from germline, CDR1 is SGHKS and CDR2 is YYEKEE (reference sequence). V lost 4 bases and J lost 3, with 12 bases in between.

V usage is TRBV11-1 and J usage is TRBJ2-1; tentative D call: TRBD1 (5 bases). Per germline, CDR1 SGHAT and CDR2 FQDESV (reference sequence). The V gene lost 5 bases and the J gene lost 0 bases, with 14 bases spanning the gap. This CDR3 contains 16 residues. CDR3 sequence reads: CASSATRAISYNEQFF. Here the CDR3 DNA reads TGTGCCAGCAGCGCCACCAGGGCAATCTCCTACAATGAGCAGTTCTTC.

In regard to this clone: Within the sample, other DNA sequences also encode this same CDR3. The V call is TRBV19, the J call TRBJ2-1, with 7 bases fitting TRBD1. The CDR3 is 15 amino acids. Germline V CDR1 and CDR2: LNHDA, SQIVND (reference sequence). V was clipped by 2 bases and J by 1 base; unmatched bases: 2. DNA of the CDR3: TGTGCCAGTAGTATAACAGGGGAATCCTACAATGAGCAGTTCTTC. Translation gives CASSITGESYNEQFF.

The CDR3 coding sequence is TGTGCCAGCAGCCAAAAATCCCAGGGGGCGGCAGGCTACACCTTC. This gives the protein CASSQKSQGAAGYTF. This chain links TRBV27 with TRBJ1-2, with TRBD1 identical over 8 bases. With 6 bases clipped from V and 8 bases from J, the junction kept 14 bases outside the gene matches. The germline V gene encodes CDR1 MNHEY and CDR2 SMNVEV (reference sequence). The CDR3 consists of 15 residues.

The table lists this clone with a count of one. The chain is built from TRBV5-1 and TRBJ2-3; D unresolved. Between the trimmed V and J ends, which lost 2 bases and 3 bases, there was a span of 10 bases. This CDR3 contains 14 residues. Germline assignment: CDR1 SGHRS and CDR2 YFSETQ. This chain's CDR3 is CASSLVRSTDTQYF. In DNA, the CDR3 is TGCGCCAGCAGCTTAGTCAGGTCGACAGATACGCAGTATTTT.

V and J are TRBV7-9 and TRBJ2-3; the D gene is possibly TRBD1 (6 bases). This CDR3 contains 17 residues. The V end was cut by 3 bases, the J end by 1 base, with 17 bases between. Per the germline V gene, CDR1 is SEHNR and CDR2 is FQNEAQ (reference sequence). The CDR3: CASSLVLQGSGTDTQYF. The CDR3, as DNA: TGTGCCAGCAGCTTGGTATTACAGGGATCGGGCACAGATACGCAGTATTTT.

The chain uses TRBV10-3 and TRBJ2-1; D may be TRBD2 (6 bases). Germline values: CDR1 ENHRY, CDR2 SYGVKD. This CDR3 region has 12 residues. Trimming took 10 bases from V and 6 from J, leaving 13 bases between them. CDR3: CATSGTSNEQFF. DNA for the CDR3: TGTGCCACATCAGGGACTTCCAATGAGCAGTTCTTC.